The T cell receptor beta chain under discussion was sequenced for a study of radiotherapy plus CTLA-4 blockade in lung cancer. Whole-study results and caveats: How blood T cell clones changed early, along with interferon-beta, reportedly forecast response best.

Using immunoSEQ multiplex PCR, the repertoire was profiled, and TCRdb retains in-frame clones only, with some absent. Of about 60,000 clones listed, approximately 79% are singletons. The study gave focal radiation plus ipilimumab CTLA-4 blockade to patients with chemo-refractory metastatic non-small-cell lung cancer. For this clone: Its antigen is not known.

The sequence was obtained from a human donor with non-small cell lung cancer who had a complete response to radiotherapy plus ipilimumab. The sample in question was peripheral blood, obtained from a patient treated with radiotherapy plus ipilimumab.

CDR3 amino acids: CASRTGERFFGEQFF. The CDR3 nucleotides are TGTGCCAGCAGGACAGGGGAGAGGTTTTTCGGTGAGCAGTTCTTC. The chain employs TRBV6-5 and TRBJ2-1; 8 bases line up with TRBD1. Looked up from germline, CDR1 is MNHEY and CDR2 is SVGAGI. This CDR3 comprises 15 residues. The ends lost 6 bases at V and 9 bases at J; junction bases unmatched: 13.